Below are 23 T cell receptor beta chains sequenced from a single sample in a study of CD8 T cells in Susac syndrome. Random hexamers primed reverse transcription of roughly 0.5 to 1 ug RNA. TCRdb itself ran the immunoSEQ multiplex PCR reads through MiXCR, one entry per CDR3 protein. The sample includes 70,000 to 95,000 distinct CDR3 sequences, 94% of them seen just once. Source material: CD8+ T cells from PBMCs. Every receptor here comes from a human donor with Susac syndrome.

This clonotype has only one observation. The chain couples TRBV29-1 to TRBJ2-3; TRBD1 agrees at 8 bases. Looked up from germline, CDR1 is SQVTM and CDR2 is ANQGSEA. With V trimmed by 0 bases and J by 11 bases, 10 bases remained unmatched. The CDR3 is made up of 14 amino acids. Written as DNA, the CDR3 is TGCAGCGTTGAAGAGGGGACAGGTCTTTGGGGGCAGTATTTT. Translation: CSVEEGTGLWGQYF.

The chain combines TRBV11-2 with TRBJ2-2; 8 bases match TRBD2. CDR1 is SGHAT and CDR2 is FQNNGV in the germline V gene. V trimming: 4 bases; J trimming: 3 bases; junction bases outside the gene matches: 4. The CDR3 spans 15 residues. The CDR3 DNA reads as TGTGCCAGCAGCTCGGGACTAGAATACACCGGGGAGCTGTTTTTT. Its protein is CASSSGLEYTGELFF.

The DNA of the CDR3 is TGTGCCAGCAGCCGGGGTGATTTGGCCTACGAGCAGTACTTC. This encodes CASSRGDLAYEQYF. This sequence joins TRBV7-9 and TRBJ2-7, with a tentative D call TRBD2 (5 bases). The CDR3 length is 14 residues. CDR1 and CDR2 (germline): SEHNR, FQNEAQ (reference sequence). V lost 5 bases, J lost 2 bases, and 13 bases lay in between.

CDR3 residues: CASSPRTSGYEQYF. In DNA form, the CDR3 reads TGTGCCAGCAGCCCCCGGACTAGCGGCTACGAGCAGTACTTC. The chain links TRBV7-9 to TRBJ2-7; 10 bases are shared with TRBD2. The CDR3 runs to 14 residues. Trimming cost V 5 bases and J 3 bases; bases outside gene matches: 4. The V gene's germline CDR1 is SEHNR and CDR2 FQNEAQ (reference sequence). The variable domain in full, with the rest retrieved from reference TRBV7-9 and TRBJ2-7, is DTGVSQNPRHKITKRGQNVTFRCDPISEHNRLYWYRQTLGQGPEFLTYFQNEAQLEKSRLLSDRFSAERPKGSFSTLEIQRTEQGDSAMYLCASSPRTSGYEQYFGPGTRLTVT.

The chain recombines TRBV5-4 with TRBJ2-3; D perhaps matches TRBD1 (6 bases). CDR1 and CDR2 from the germline V gene are SGHNT and YYREEE (reference sequence). CDR3 length: 16 residues. Trimming removed 0 bases at V and 0 bases at J, with 11 bases between. The chain's CDR3 is CASSLAWGLSTDTQYF. The CDR3 DNA follows: TGTGCCAGCAGCTTGGCATGGGGGCTGAGCACAGATACGCAGTATTTT.

J is TRBJ1-2 and V is TRBV6-5; 8 bases agree with TRBD1. The CDR3 is made up of 13 amino acids. The germline gives CDR1 MNHEY, CDR2 SVGAGI. V shed 4 bases, J shed 7 bases, and the junction held 5 bases outside the gene matches. CDR3 in amino acids: CASSSQGASGYTF. For the CDR3, the DNA is TGTGCCAGCAGTTCCCAGGGGGCTAGTGGCTACACCTTC.

The CDR3 coding sequence is TGTGCCAGCAGCCCAACAGGGCTGAGCTCCTACGAGCAGTACTTC. Translation: CASSPTGLSSYEQYF. This chain connects TRBV28 to TRBJ2-7, with D perhaps matching TRBD1 (6 bases). Germline loops: CDR1 MDHEN, CDR2 SYDVKM. The ends were cut back, 6 bases at V and 0 bases at J, with 15 bases in the middle. The CDR3 loop spans 15 amino acids.

J is TRBJ2-7 and V is TRBV6-1, with 9 bases aligning to TRBD1. Germline V CDR1 and CDR2: MNHNS, SASEGT. CDR3 length: 15 amino acids. After removal of 4 bases from V and 3 bases from J, the junction contained 7 bases not matched to a gene. As DNA, the CDR3 is TGTGCCAGCAGTGGGGGGGGACAGGGAAGCTACGAGCAGTACTTC. Translation gives CASSGGGQGSYEQYF.

In this sample, this clonotype turned up once. The chain recombines TRBV6-5 with TRBJ2-6; TRBD1 matches 11 bases. The CDR3 consists of 20 residues. The germline CDR1 and CDR2 sequences are MNHEY and SVGAGI. V shed 5 bases and J 0 bases; nucleotides not matched to a gene: 12. In DNA, the CDR3 is TGTGCCAGCAGTCACCCAGCCCACGGGACAGGGGGCTCTGGGGCCAACGTCCTGACTTTC. Translated, it gives CASSHPAHGTGGSGANVLTF.

V usage is TRBV9 and J usage is TRBJ1-3; D might be TRBD1 (5 bases). Germline V gene lookup returns CDR1 SGDLS and CDR2 YYNGEE. V was pared by 0 bases and J by 4 bases, with 11 bases between. This CDR3 region has 15 residues. In nucleotides, the CDR3 is TGTGCCAGCAGCGTAGAAGACAGCATGGGAAACACCATATATTTT. It specifies CASSVEDSMGNTIYF.

The chain employs TRBV7-8 and TRBJ1-2; no firm D call. The CDR3 covers 18 residues. From germline, CDR1 is SGHVS and CDR2 FQNEAQ. Trimming stripped 4 bases from V and 4 bases from J, with 25 bases between. The CDR3 protein is CASSSSYGYQVSGYGYTF. CDR3 DNA: TGTGCCAGCAGCTCGTCGTATGGCTATCAGGTTTCCGGCTATGGCTACACCTTC.

The rearrangement joins TRBV18 to TRBJ1-1; D gene unclear. The germline V and J ends were trimmed by 2 bases and 7 bases, with 11 bases remaining between them. There are 13 residues in the CDR3. Germline-derived CDR1 and CDR2 are KGHSH and LQKENI. The CDR3 region has the DNA TGTGCCAGCTCACCAAGGAACAAAGATGAAGCTTTCTTT. This encodes CASSPRNKDEAFF.

J is TRBJ2-7 and V is TRBV20-1; D is perhaps TRBD1 (7 bases). The CDR3 contains 14 residues. Germline V gene lookup returns CDR1 DFQATT and CDR2 SNEGSKA (reference sequence). Trimming removed 7 bases at V and 3 bases at J, with 19 bases between. DNA of the CDR3: TGCAGTGTCAGACGCGGGGACAGCTACTACGAGCAGTACTTC. Translation gives CSVRRGDSYYEQYF.

The chain joins TRBV7-9 to TRBJ2-2, with a weak D call TRBD2 (5 bases). The CDR3 totals 16 residues. Germline V gene sequence: CDR1 SEHNR, CDR2 FQNEAQ (reference sequence). V was cut by 5 bases and J by 7 bases, with 20 bases left in between. CDR3 bases: TGTGCCAGCAGCCCCCGTGAAAGCGGTTCCTTCGGGGAGCTGTTTTTT. As protein: CASSPRESGSFGELFF. Full variable domain (outside the CDR3, taken from reference TRBV7-9 and TRBJ2-2): DTGVSQNPRHKITKRGQNVTFRCDPISEHNRLYWYRQTLGQGPEFLTYFQNEAQLEKSRLLSDRFSAERPKGSFSTLEIQRTEQGDSAMYLCASSPRESGSFGELFFGEGSRLTVL.

The gene calls are TRBV27 and TRBJ2-3; TRBD2 matches at 13 bases. The V gene's germline CDR1 is MNHEY and CDR2 SMNVEV (reference sequence). J was trimmed by 3 bases and V by 6 bases; bases with no gene match: 15. The CDR3 contains 19 residues. This chain's CDR3 is CASSYTSGRAGVQTDTQYF. The CDR3 DNA reads TGTGCCAGCAGCTACACTAGCGGGAGGGCCGGGGTACAAACAGATACGCAGTATTTT.

This chain uses TRBV3-1 with TRBJ2-7, with D possibly matching TRBD2 (6 bases). There are 17 residues in the CDR3. Trimming removed 3 bases at V and 3 bases at J, with 21 bases between. Germline CDR1 and CDR2: LGHDT and YNNKEL (reference sequence). CDR3 protein: CASSHDTEGTDYYEQYF. The CDR3 DNA sequence: TGTGCCAGCAGCCACGATACCGAGGGGACGGACTACTACGAGCAGTACTTC.

The V and J genes are TRBV15 and TRBJ2-5, with TRBD2 matching 7 bases. The CDR3 length is 18 residues. In germline, CDR1 is LNHNV, CDR2 YYDKDF (reference sequence). V shed 0 bases, J shed 5 bases, and the junction held 15 bases outside the gene matches. This CDR3 reads CATSRDWFIGAGRETQYF. CDR3 coding DNA: TGTGCCACCAGCAGAGATTGGTTTATTGGAGCCGGGAGGGAGACCCAGTACTTC. Using reference TRBV15 and TRBJ2-5 for the parts outside the CDR3, the full variable domain is DAMVIQNPRYQVTQFGKPVTLSCSQTLNHNVMYWYQQKSSQAPKLLFHYYDKDFNNEADTPDNFQSRRPNTSFCFLDIRSPGLGDTAMYLCATSRDWFIGAGRETQYFGPGTRLLVL.

This clonotype was observed once. The gene calls are TRBV27 and TRBJ1-2; D possibly corresponds to TRBD1 (5 bases). Trimming cost V 10 bases and J 4 bases, with 13 bases left between them. The CDR3 sequence is 12 residues long. CDR1 and CDR2 from the germline V gene are MNHEY and SMNVEV (reference sequence). CDR3 protein: CATFRDLYGYTF. The CDR3 bases are TGTGCCACCTTCAGGGACCTCTATGGCTACACCTTC.

The rearrangement joins TRBV5-1 to TRBJ2-1, with D unresolved. This CDR3 is built from 13 residues. From germline, CDR1 is SGHRS and CDR2 YFSETQ. With 0 bases removed from V and 6 bases from J, the gap between germline ends came to 7 bases. CDR3 loop: CASSLDGFNEQFF. CDR3 DNA: TGCGCCAGCAGCTTGGACGGGTTCAATGAGCAGTTCTTC.

This rearrangement joins TRBV9 to TRBJ2-1; 7 bases are a match to TRBD1. The CDR3 runs 15 residues. V was pared by 3 bases and J by 1 base, with 4 bases of the junction left unmatched. Germline lookup yields CDR1 SGDLS and CDR2 YYNGEE. This CDR3 is CASSEGGKSYNEQFF. In DNA, the CDR3 is TGTGCCAGCAGCGAAGGGGGCAAGTCCTACAATGAGCAGTTCTTC. Filled out from reference TRBV9 and TRBJ2-1, the complete variable domain reads DSGVTQTPKHLITATGQRVTLRCSPRSGDLSVYWYQQSLDQGLQFLIQYYNGEERAKGNILERFSAQQFPDLHSELNLSSLELGDSALYFCASSEGGKSYNEQFFGPGTRLTVL.

The CDR3, as DNA: TGCGCCAGCAGCTTATCTAGCGGGAGTTACAATGAGCAGTTCTTC. This gives the protein CASSLSSGSYNEQFF. The chain combines TRBV5-1 with TRBJ2-1; 10 bases map to TRBD2. The CDR3 runs 15 residues. V dropped 2 bases and J dropped 4; count of bases not matched to a gene: 3. CDR1 is SGHRS, CDR2 YFSETQ, per germline.

The rearrangement joins TRBV20-1 to TRBJ1-3; tentatively, D is TRBD1 (5 bases). V was cut by 0 bases and J by 8 bases, with 17 bases left in between. Germline CDR1 and CDR2: DFQATT and SNEGSKA (reference sequence). The CDR3 loop spans 15 amino acids. CDR3 sequence reads: CSARDLERGSDTIYF. The CDR3 DNA is TGCAGTGCTAGAGATCTTGAGAGGGGCTCCGACACCATATATTTT.

The rearrangement links TRBV29-1 to TRBJ2-7; D unclear. The CDR3 is 12 residues long. The V gene lost 3 bases and the J gene lost 0 bases, with 6 bases spanning the gap. Per the germline V gene, CDR1 is SQVTM and CDR2 is ANQGSEA. CDR3 protein: CSVEGYSYEQYF. For the CDR3, the DNA is TGCAGCGTTGAGGGCTACTCCTACGAGCAGTACTTC.